Presented here are 14 T cell receptor beta chains from one specimen sequenced in a study of monozygotic twins with inflammatory bowel disease (dated by TCRdb to the late 2010s). Receptor libraries were prepared by 5' RACE. The sample was run on an Illumina HiSeq 2500. After the reads were reprocessed by TCRdb, one entry was made per CDR3 protein sequence, with no DNA. The table for this sample records 350,000 to 500,000 distinct CDR3 sequences. The top ten clonotypes cover 2.4% of the sample. Sequenced material: blood. The receptor set was obtained from a human donor with ulcerative colitis or Crohn's disease, or a healthy co-twin of an affected twin (not recorded which).

The V call is TRBV20-1, the J call TRBJ1-5; absent DNA, TCRdb's TRBD1 call cannot be checked. The CDR3 runs 15 residues. Germline V lookup: CDR1 DFQATT, CDR2 SNEGSKA (reference sequence). The CDR3 loop is CSARDRRASNQPQHF.

The chain employs TRBV6-1 and TRBJ1-4; TCRdb calls TRBD1, which cannot be checked without DNA. The length of the CDR3 is 16 residues. Germline CDR1 reads MNHNS; CDR2 reads SASEGT. CDR3 sequence reads: CASSLSTGLRDEKLFF.

V usage is TRBV28 and J usage is TRBJ2-1; the D call of TRBD2 rests on TCRdb alone, since no DNA is present to check it. The germline gives CDR1 MDHEN, CDR2 SYDVKM. The CDR3 covers 19 residues. The CDR3 sequence: CASSPGPGLAAQSYNEQFF. The entire variable domain, with the rest obtained from reference TRBV28 and TRBJ2-1, is as follows: DVKVTQSSRYLVKRTGEKVFLECVQDMDHENMFWYRQDPGLGLRLIYFSYDVKMKEKGDIPEGYSVSREKKERFSLILESASTNQTSMYLCASSPGPGLAAQSYNEQFFGPGTRLTVL.

V is TRBV7-2 and J is TRBJ2-5; the D call of TRBD2 rests on TCRdb alone, since no DNA is present to check it. Germline assignment: CDR1 SGHTA and CDR2 FQGNSA. The CDR3 runs to 15 residues. CDR3: CASSLVHGSQETQYF.

This chain joins TRBV18 and TRBJ1-1; TCRdb designates TRBD1, a call that cannot be tested without DNA. The CDR3 totals 13 residues. Germline CDR1 KGHSH, CDR2 LQKENI. CDR3 sequence: CASSPDSPTEAFF.

This CDR3 is CASSLGGSAIPTDTQYF. The rearrangement joins TRBV12-3 or TRBV12-4 to TRBJ2-3; the D call from TCRdb, TRBD2, cannot be confirmed without DNA. This CDR3 is built from 17 residues.

The chain has TRBV6-2 or TRBV6-3 and TRBJ1-4; TCRdb reports TRBD1, a call that lacks DNA to check it against. Per the germline V gene, CDR1 is MNHEY and CDR2 is SVGEGT. CDR3 length: 14 residues. The CDR3: CASRTTGSHEKLFF.

Here the CDR3 reads CAISESNSGVGGIQYF. The chain recombines TRBV10-3 with TRBJ2-4; there is no DNA to check the TCRdb D call of TRBD1. Germline values: CDR1 ENHRY, CDR2 SYGVKD. CDR3 size: 16 residues.

The chain carries TRBV18 and TRBJ2-7. From germline, CDR1 is KGHSH and CDR2 LQKENI. There are 13 residues in the CDR3. The CDR3 loop reads CASSGSYSYEQYF.

V gene TRBV20-1 combines with J gene TRBJ2-7; TCRdb returns TRBD2, unconfirmable since there is no DNA. CDR3 length equals 15 residues. Germline loops: CDR1 DFQATT, CDR2 SNEGSKA (reference sequence). Here the CDR3 reads CSARRFGLAGYEQYF.

This chain joins TRBV30 and TRBJ1-3. The CDR3 length is 12 residues. Per the germline V gene, CDR1 is GTSNPN and CDR2 is SVGIG (reference sequence). CDR3 sequence reads: CAWSSSGNTIYF.

This chain joins TRBV20-1 and TRBJ1-5. Germline V CDR1 and CDR2: DFQATT, SNEGSKA (reference sequence). This CDR3 contains 15 residues. CDR3 sequence reads: CSARVQGGSNQPQHF.

This CDR3 is CASSLDRGRDTQYF. V usage is TRBV5-4 and J usage is TRBJ2-5. This CDR3 is 14 amino acids long. The germline V gene encodes CDR1 SGHNT and CDR2 YYREEE (reference sequence).

The chain has TRBV7-9 and TRBJ2-3. The CDR3 is made up of 13 amino acids. Germline loops: CDR1 SEHNR, CDR2 FQNEAQ (reference sequence). This CDR3 reads CASSAKDADTQYF.